This T cell receptor (beta chain) appears in the sequencing data of a study of cytotoxic CD8 clonotypes in ibrutinib-treated CLL. Study as a whole: Response sampling occurred after a median 12 months of treatment (range 6 to 36).

V was shortened by 5 bases and J by 7 bases, with 6 bases between the two germline ends. The V gene's germline CDR1 is SGHAT and CDR2 FQDESV (reference sequence). CDR3 length: 11 amino acids. The planned depth of sequencing spanned 1 in 200,000 to 1 in 1 million T cells. Produced via immunoSEQ multiplex PCR; TCRdb's table is partial and in-frame only. In the table there are some 310,000 clones, about 80% of which are singletons. The receptor was derived from a human donor with chronic lymphocytic leukemia. The chain links TRBV11-1 to TRBJ2-1, with a weak D call TRBD2 (5 bases). The sequences come from PBMCs, collected before ibrutinib treatment. CDR3: CASSPGNEQFF. CDR3 nucleotides: TGTGCCAGCAGCCCGGGGAATGAGCAGTTCTTC.